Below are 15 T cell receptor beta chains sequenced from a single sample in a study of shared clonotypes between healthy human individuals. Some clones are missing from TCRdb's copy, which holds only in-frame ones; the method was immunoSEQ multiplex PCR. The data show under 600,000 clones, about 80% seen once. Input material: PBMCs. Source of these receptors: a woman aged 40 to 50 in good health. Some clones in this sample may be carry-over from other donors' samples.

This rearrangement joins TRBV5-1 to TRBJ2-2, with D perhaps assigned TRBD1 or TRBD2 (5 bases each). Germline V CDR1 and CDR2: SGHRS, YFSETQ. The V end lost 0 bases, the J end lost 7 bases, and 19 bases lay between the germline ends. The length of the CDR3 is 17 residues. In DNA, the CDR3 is TGCGCCAGCAGCTTGGCCCCGGGGACCATAACAGGCGGGGAGCTGTTTTTT. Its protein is CASSLAPGTITGGELFF.

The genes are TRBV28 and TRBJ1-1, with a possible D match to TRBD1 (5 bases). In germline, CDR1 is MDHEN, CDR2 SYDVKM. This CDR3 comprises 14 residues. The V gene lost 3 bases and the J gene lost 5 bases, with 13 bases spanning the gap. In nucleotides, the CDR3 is TGTGCCAGCAGTTTGGGGCCAGGCAGAACTGAAGCTTTCTTT. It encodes CASSLGPGRTEAFF.

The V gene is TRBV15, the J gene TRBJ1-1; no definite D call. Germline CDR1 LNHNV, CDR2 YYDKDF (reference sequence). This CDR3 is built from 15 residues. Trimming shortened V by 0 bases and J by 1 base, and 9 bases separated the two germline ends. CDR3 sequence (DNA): TGTGCCACCAGCAGAGATCGGGAAACGAACACTGAAGCTTTCTTT. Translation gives CATSRDRETNTEAFF. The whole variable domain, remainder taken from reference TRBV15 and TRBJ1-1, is DAMVIQNPRYQVTQFGKPVTLSCSQTLNHNVMYWYQQKSSQAPKLLFHYYDKDFNNEADTPDNFQSRRPNTSFCFLDIRSPGLGDTAMYLCATSRDRETNTEAFFGQGTRLTVV.

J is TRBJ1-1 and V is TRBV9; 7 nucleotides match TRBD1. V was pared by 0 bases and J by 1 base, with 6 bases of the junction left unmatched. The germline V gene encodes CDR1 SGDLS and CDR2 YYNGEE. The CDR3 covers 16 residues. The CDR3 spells CASSVAGTVSNTEAFF. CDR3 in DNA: TGTGCCAGCAGCGTAGCTGGGACAGTTTCGAACACTGAAGCTTTCTTT.

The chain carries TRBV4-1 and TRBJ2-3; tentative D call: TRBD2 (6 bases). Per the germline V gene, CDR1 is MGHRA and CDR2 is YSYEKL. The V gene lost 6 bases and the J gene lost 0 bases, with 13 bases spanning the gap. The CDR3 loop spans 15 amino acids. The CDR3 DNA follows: TGCGCCAGCAGTTCAGACGGGACTAGCACAGATACGCAGTATTTT. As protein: CASSSDGTSTDTQYF.

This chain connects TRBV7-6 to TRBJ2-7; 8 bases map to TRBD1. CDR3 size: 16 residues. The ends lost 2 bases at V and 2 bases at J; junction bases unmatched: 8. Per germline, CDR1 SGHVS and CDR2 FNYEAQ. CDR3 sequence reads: CASSLSWGQVTYEQYF. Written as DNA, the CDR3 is TGTGCCAGCAGCTTATCTTGGGGACAGGTTACCTACGAGCAGTACTTC.

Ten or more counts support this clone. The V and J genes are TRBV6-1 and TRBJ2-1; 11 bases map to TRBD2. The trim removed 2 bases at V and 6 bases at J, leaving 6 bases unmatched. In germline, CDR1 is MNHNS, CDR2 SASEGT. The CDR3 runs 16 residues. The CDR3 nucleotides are TGTGCCAGCAGTGAACTTAGCGGGAGGGGCTCCAATGAGCAGTTCTTC. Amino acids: CASSELSGRGSNEQFF.

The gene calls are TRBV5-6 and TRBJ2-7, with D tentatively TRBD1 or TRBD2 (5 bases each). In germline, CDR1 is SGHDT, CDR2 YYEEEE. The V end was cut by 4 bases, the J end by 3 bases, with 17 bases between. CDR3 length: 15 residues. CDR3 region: CASSLPGASFYEQYF. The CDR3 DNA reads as TGTGCCAGCAGCCTACCCGGGGCTAGCTTCTACGAGCAGTACTTC.

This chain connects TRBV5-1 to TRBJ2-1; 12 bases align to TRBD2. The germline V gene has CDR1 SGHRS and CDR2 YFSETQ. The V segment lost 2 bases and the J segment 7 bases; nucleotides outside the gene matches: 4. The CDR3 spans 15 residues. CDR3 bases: TGCGCCAGCAGCTTACTAGCGGGAGGTTGGAATGAGCAGTTCTTC. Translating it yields CASSLLAGGWNEQFF.

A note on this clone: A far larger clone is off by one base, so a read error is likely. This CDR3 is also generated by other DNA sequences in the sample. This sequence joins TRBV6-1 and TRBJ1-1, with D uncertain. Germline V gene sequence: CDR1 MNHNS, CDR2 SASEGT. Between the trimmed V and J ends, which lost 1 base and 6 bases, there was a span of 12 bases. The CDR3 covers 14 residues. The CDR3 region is CASSEVTGVAEAFF. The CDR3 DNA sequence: TGTGCCAGCAGTGAAGTGACGGGAGTAGCTGAAGCTTTCTTT.

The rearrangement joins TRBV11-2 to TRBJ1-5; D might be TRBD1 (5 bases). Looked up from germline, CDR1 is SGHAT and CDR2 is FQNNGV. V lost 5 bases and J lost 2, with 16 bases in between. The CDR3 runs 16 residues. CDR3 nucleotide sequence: TGTGCCAGCAGCCGCACCGGGGGTGGGGGCAATCAGCCCCAGCATTTT. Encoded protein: CASSRTGGGGNQPQHF. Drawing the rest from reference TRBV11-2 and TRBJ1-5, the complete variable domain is EAGVAQSPRYKIIEKRQSVAFWCNPISGHATLYWYQQILGQGPKLLIQFQNNGVVDDSQLPKDRFSAERLKGVDSTLKIQPAKLEDSAVYLCASSRTGGGGNQPQHFGDGTRLSIL.

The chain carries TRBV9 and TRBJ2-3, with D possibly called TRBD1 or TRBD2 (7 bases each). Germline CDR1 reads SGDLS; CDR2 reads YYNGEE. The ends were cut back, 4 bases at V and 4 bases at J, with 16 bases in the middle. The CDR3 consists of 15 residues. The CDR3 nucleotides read TGTGCCAGCAGCCCAAGACAGGGAGGGCCAGATACGCAGTATTTT. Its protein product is CASSPRQGGPDTQYF.

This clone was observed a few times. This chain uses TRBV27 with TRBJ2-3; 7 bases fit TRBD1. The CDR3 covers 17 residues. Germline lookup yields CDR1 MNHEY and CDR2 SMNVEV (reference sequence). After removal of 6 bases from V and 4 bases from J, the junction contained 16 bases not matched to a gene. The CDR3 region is CASSPIRQGQTSDTQYF. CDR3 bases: TGTGCCAGCAGCCCCATCAGACAGGGTCAGACTTCAGATACGCAGTATTTT.

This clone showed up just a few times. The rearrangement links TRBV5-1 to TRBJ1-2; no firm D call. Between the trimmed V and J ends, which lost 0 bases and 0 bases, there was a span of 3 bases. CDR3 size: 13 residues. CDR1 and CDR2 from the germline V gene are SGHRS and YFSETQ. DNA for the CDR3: TGCGCCAGCAGCTTGGCGGCTAACTATGGCTACACCTTC. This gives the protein CASSLAANYGYTF.

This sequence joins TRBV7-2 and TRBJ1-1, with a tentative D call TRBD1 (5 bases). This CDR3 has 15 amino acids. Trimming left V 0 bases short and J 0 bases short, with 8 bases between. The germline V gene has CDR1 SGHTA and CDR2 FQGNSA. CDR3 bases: TGTGCCAGCAGCTTAGCTTCAGGGATGAACACTGAAGCTTTCTTT. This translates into CASSLASGMNTEAFF.